This TCR beta chain was observed in a study of post-analysis software for immune sequencing data. Findings of the study overall: Multiple sclerosis patients had significantly lower normalized Chao1 diversity than controls. Co-batched samples clustered tightly together by F measure.

Incorporated into the TCR beta cDNA libraries were unique molecular identifiers, which served to reduce PCR and sequencing biases. The T cell input of about 0.85 to 10 million gave around 540,000 cDNA molecules. From the PCR reads, TCRdb called clonotypes with MiXCR, one entry per CDR3 protein. This table has about 540,000 distinct CDR3 sequences, around 34% appearing once. Notes on this clonotype: What it recognizes is unknown.

This clonotype was obtained from a girl aged 2-17 years with multiple sclerosis. The sequenced material came from blood.

CDR3 amino acids: CSAPLRGGPEETQYF. The CDR3 nucleotides are TGCAGTGCCCCGCTCCGGGGGGGGCCAGAAGAGACCCAGTACTTC. The chain combines TRBV20-1 with TRBJ2-4, with 8 nucleotides matching TRBD2. The DNA matches TRBJ2-5 better at its end, which makes the J call doubtful. Germline assignment: CDR1 DFQATT and CDR2 SNEGSKA (reference sequence). The length of the CDR3 is 15 residues.